The rows below give T cell receptor beta chains drawn from one sample of a study of T-cell reconstitution after alpha-beta-depleted transplantation in children. TCRdb reanalysed the PCR reads using MiXCR and keeps one entry per CDR3 protein. This sample yields about 460,000 distinct CDR3 sequences, of which approximately 10% are seen a single time; 11% to 15% belongs to the top ten. Sample: PBMCs, mostly from graft donor cells, taken 180 days after TCRalphabeta/CD19-depleted stem cell transplant. These receptors were obtained from a female patient aged 2 to 10 who had a stem cell transplant for aplastic anemia, so the T cells may come from the graft donor. CDR3s include the opening cysteine and the closing phenylalanine or tryptophan. The order of the fields is CDR3 DNA, CDR3 protein, V gene, clone size, D gene, J gene. A D gene is named only where the DNA matches it firmly. A row's size may be missing; if present it is once, few, many or a size class.

CDR3nt: TGTGCCACCGGAAGGACAGGGTATGATACGCAGTATTTT
CDR3aa: CATGRTGYDTQYF
v_gene: TRBV18
abundance: .
d_gene: TRBD1
j_gene: TRBJ2-3

CDR3nt: TGTGCCAGCAGCAAAAGACAGGGACAGGCGAACACTGAAGCTTTCTTT
CDR3aa: CASSKRQGQANTEAFF
v_gene: TRBV6-1
abundance: .
d_gene: TRBD1
j_gene: TRBJ1-1

CDR3nt: TGCGCCAGCAGCTCAATAGCGGGAGGAGGCACAGATACGCAGTATTTT
CDR3aa: CASSSIAGGGTDTQYF
v_gene: TRBV5-1
abundance: many
d_gene: TRBD2
j_gene: TRBJ2-3

CDR3nt: TGTGCCTGGAGTTTACTGCCCTACACAGATACGCAGTATTTT
CDR3aa: CAWSLLPYTDTQYF
v_gene: TRBV30
abundance: .
d_gene: .
j_gene: TRBJ2-3

CDR3nt: TGCAGCGTTGAAGCACGGACTCGCACAGATACGCAGTATTTT
CDR3aa: CSVEARTRTDTQYF
v_gene: TRBV29-1
abundance: .
d_gene: .
j_gene: TRBJ2-3

CDR3nt: TGTGCCAGCAGCTTGCACCGGGCAACCCAGTACTTC
CDR3aa: CASSLHRATQYF
v_gene: TRBV5-5
abundance: .
d_gene: .
j_gene: TRBJ2-5

CDR3nt: TGTGCCACCAGAGACAGGGGGCTCTATGGCTACACCTTC
CDR3aa: CATRDRGLYGYTF
v_gene: TRBV19
abundance: .
d_gene: TRBD1
j_gene: TRBJ1-2

CDR3nt: TGTGCCAGCAGTTCCAACCGGGACGGCAACTATGGCTACACCTTC
CDR3aa: CASSSNRDGNYGYTF
v_gene: TRBV28
abundance: few
d_gene: .
j_gene: TRBJ1-2

CDR3nt: TGCAGCGTCCTTGGGGGGGCCCGCTTTCCGGAAAACATTCAGTACTTC
CDR3aa: CSVLGGARFPENIQYF
v_gene: TRBV29-1
abundance: few
d_gene: .
j_gene: TRBJ2-4

CDR3nt: TGTGCCAGCAGCCTCCGGGGAGCTGTGGCCGCAGATACGCAGTATTTT
CDR3aa: CASSLRGAVAADTQYF
v_gene: TRBV6-5
abundance: .
d_gene: .
j_gene: TRBJ2-3

CDR3nt: TGCGCCAGCAGCTGGAGGGGGGGCGTCAGTAGGACCCTCCACTTT
CDR3aa: CASSWRGGVSRTLHF
v_gene: TRBV5-1
abundance: few
d_gene: .
j_gene: TRBJ1-6

CDR3nt: TGTGCCAGCAGCCCTCCAGGGTCCCATGGCTACACCTTC
CDR3aa: CASSPPGSHGYTF
v_gene: TRBV7-2
abundance: few
d_gene: .
j_gene: TRBJ1-2

CDR3nt: TGCAGTGCCGCCGGGAGTAGCGGGAGGCCATGGGGTGAGCAGTTCTTC
CDR3aa: CSAAGSSGRPWGEQFF
v_gene: TRBV20-1
abundance: few
d_gene: TRBD2
j_gene: TRBJ2-1

CDR3nt: TGCGCCAGCAGTGAGTCCGCCGGGATCCTGCCTAGAGCCAAAAACATTCAGTACTTC
CDR3aa: CASSESAGILPRAKNIQYF
v_gene: TRBV10-2
abundance: .
d_gene: .
j_gene: TRBJ2-4

CDR3nt: TGTGCCAGCAGCGTTTACCCTAGCGGGGGTTACACCGGGGAGCTGTTTTTT
CDR3aa: CASSVYPSGGYTGELFF
v_gene: TRBV9
abundance: few
d_gene: TRBD2
j_gene: TRBJ2-2

CDR3nt: TGTGCCAGCAGGTCCCATGGACGGATTAACACAGATACGCAGTATTTT
CDR3aa: CASRSHGRINTDTQYF
v_gene: TRBV7-2
abundance: many
d_gene: .
j_gene: TRBJ2-3

CDR3nt: TGTGCCAGCAGCAAACTAGCGGGAGAATTCTCCAATGAGCAGTTCTTC
CDR3aa: CASSKLAGEFSNEQFF
v_gene: TRBV7-9
abundance: few
d_gene: TRBD2
j_gene: TRBJ2-1

CDR3nt: TGTGCCAGTACCCGTGAAGAACTATCCTACAATGAGCAGTTCTTC
CDR3aa: CASTREELSYNEQFF
v_gene: TRBV28
abundance: few
d_gene: .
j_gene: TRBJ2-1

CDR3nt: TGTGCCGGTGACCTCTTCTACGAGCAGTACTTC
CDR3aa: CAGDLFYEQYF
v_gene: TRBV6-2/TRBV6-3
abundance: .
d_gene: .
j_gene: TRBJ2-7

CDR3nt: TGTGCCAGCGGACTAGCGGGAGTGACTAGCACAGATACGCAGTATTTT
CDR3aa: CASGLAGVTSTDTQYF
v_gene: TRBV3-1
abundance: .
d_gene: TRBD2
j_gene: TRBJ2-3